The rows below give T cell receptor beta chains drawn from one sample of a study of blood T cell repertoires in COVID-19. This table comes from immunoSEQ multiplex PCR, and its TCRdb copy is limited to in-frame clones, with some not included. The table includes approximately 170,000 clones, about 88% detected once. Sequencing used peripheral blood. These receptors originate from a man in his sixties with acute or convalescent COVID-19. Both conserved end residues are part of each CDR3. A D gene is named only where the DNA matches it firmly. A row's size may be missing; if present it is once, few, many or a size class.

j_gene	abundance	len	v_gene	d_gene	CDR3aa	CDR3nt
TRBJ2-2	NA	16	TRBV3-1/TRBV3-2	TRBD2	CASSQRTSENTGELFF	TGTGCCAGCAGCCAACGGACTAGCGAAAACACCGGGGAGCTGTTTTTT
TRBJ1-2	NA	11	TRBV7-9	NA	CASSDTLGYTF	TGTGCCAGCAGCGACACATTGGGCTACACCTTC
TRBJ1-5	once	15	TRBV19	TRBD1	CASSGQGHSNQPQHF	TGTGCCAGTAGTGGACAGGGACACAGCAATCAGCCCCAGCATTTT
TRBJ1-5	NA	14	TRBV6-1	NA	CASSDNQGNQPQHF	TGTGCCAGCAGTGACAACCAGGGGAATCAGCCCCAGCATTTT
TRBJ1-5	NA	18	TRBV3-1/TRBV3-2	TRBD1	CASSPASFGTGDNQPQHF	TGTGCCAGCAGTCCGGCTTCTTTCGGGACAGGGGACAATCAGCCCCAGCATTTT
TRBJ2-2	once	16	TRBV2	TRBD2	CASSLTSGATPGELFF	TGTGCCAGCAGCCTGACTAGCGGGGCCACCCCCGGGGAGCTGTTTTTT
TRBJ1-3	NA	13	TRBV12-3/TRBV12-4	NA	CASRRGFGNTIYF	TGTGCCAGCAGGCGGGGGTTCGGAAACACCATATATTTT
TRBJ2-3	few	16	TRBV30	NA	CAWSQITGYSTDTQYF	TGTGCCTGGAGCCAGATTACAGGGTATTCCACAGATACGCAGTATTTT
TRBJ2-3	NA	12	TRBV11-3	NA	CASSEGADTQYF	TGTGCCAGCAGCGAGGGGGCAGATACGCAGTATTTT
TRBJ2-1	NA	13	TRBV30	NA	CAWSVRGNNEQFF	TGTGCCTGGAGTGTACGCGGTAACAATGAGCAGTTCTTC
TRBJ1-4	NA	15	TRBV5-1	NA	CASSLYGPANEKLFF	TGCGCCAGCAGCTTGTATGGTCCAGCTAATGAAAAACTGTTTTTT
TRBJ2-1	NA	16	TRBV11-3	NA	CASSFRLGSSYNEQFF	TGTGCCAGCAGCTTCCGATTAGGGAGCTCCTACAATGAGCAGTTCTTC
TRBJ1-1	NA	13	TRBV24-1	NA	CATSGNVNTEAFF	TGTGCCACCAGTGGTAATGTGAACACTGAAGCTTTCTTT
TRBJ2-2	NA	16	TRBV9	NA	CASSVGHRVGTGELFF	TGTGCCAGCAGCGTAGGGCACAGGGTGGGGACCGGGGAGCTGTTTTTT
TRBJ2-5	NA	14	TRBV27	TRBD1	CASSWGRGLETQYF	TGTGCCAGCAGTTGGGGCAGGGGGCTAGAGACCCAGTACTTC
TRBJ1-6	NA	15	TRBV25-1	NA	CASSDTAAYNSPLHF	TGTGCCAGCAGTGACACAGCGGCCTATAATTCACCCCTCCACTTT
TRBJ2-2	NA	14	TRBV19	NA	CASSSDTVTGELFF	TGTGCCAGTAGTTCCGACACGGTCACCGGGGAGCTGTTTTTT
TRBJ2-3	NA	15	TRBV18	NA	CASSPTDEATDTQYF	TGTGCCAGCTCACCGACAGATGAGGCCACAGATACGCAGTATTTT